The 10 T cell receptor beta chains below all came from one sample that was sequenced in a study of STAT5B mutations in CD4+ large granular lymphocyte leukemia. Measured with immunoSEQ multiplex PCR; TCRdb has only the in-frame clones, and not every one. The data hold about 34,000 clones, with over 65% observed a single time. Specimen: CD4+ T cells from blood buffy coats. These receptors were obtained from a human donor in good health.

This clone turned up a few times. The chain uses TRBV7-9 and TRBJ1-6, with TRBD1 matching over 8 bases. The V segment lost 4 bases and the J segment 10 bases; nucleotides outside the gene matches: 3. Germline V CDR1 and CDR2: SEHNR, FQNEAQ (reference sequence). The CDR3 length is 13 residues. CDR3 residues: CASSSTGESPLHF. CDR3 sequence (DNA): TGTGCCAGCAGCTCGACAGGGGAGTCACCCCTCCACTTT.

This chain joins TRBV10-1 and TRBJ2-2; D is uncertain. The length of the CDR3 is 14 residues. Per germline, CDR1 WNHNN and CDR2 SYGVQD (reference sequence). V was clipped by 3 bases and J by 2 bases, with 7 bases between them. The CDR3 nucleotides read TGCGCCAGCAGTGATCTAGTAAACACCGGGGAGCTGTTTTTT. It codes for CASSDLVNTGELFF.

V gene TRBV11-3 combines with J gene TRBJ2-5, with a possible D match to TRBD1 (10 bases). CDR1 and CDR2 from the germline V gene are SGHNT and YENEEA. The germline V and J ends were trimmed by 5 bases and 7 bases, with 20 bases remaining between them. The CDR3 sequence is 15 residues long. Here the CDR3 reads CASSLTSGQGGTQYF. The CDR3 DNA reads TGTGCCAGCAGCCTGACTAGCGGACAGGGGGGGACCCAGTACTTC.

J is TRBJ1-1 and V is TRBV19, with D possibly TRBD1 on 5 matching bases. This CDR3 is 16 amino acids long. Germline V CDR1 and CDR2: LNHDA, SQIVND (reference sequence). The V and J ends lost 2 bases and 0 bases respectively, with 13 bases between them. Here the CDR3 DNA reads TGTGCCAGTAGTATAAGGCGAGGGGCCGTGAACACTGAAGCTTTCTTT. It codes for CASSIRRGAVNTEAFF.

The chain is built from TRBV12-5 and TRBJ1-5, with no clear D. This CDR3 is built from 17 residues. Trimming stripped 2 bases from V and 7 bases from J, with 21 bases between. CDR1 LGHNT and CDR2 FRNRAP come from the germline V gene. CDR3 in DNA: TGTGCTAGTGGTTTGCAAACCGCCCTCCCGGCTCAACAGCCCCAGCATTTT. Translating gives CASGLQTALPAQQPQHF.

The chain couples TRBV18 to TRBJ1-5; possibly TRBD1 for D (6 bases). The CDR3 is made up of 14 amino acids. The germline V gene encodes CDR1 KGHSH and CDR2 LQKENI. V lost 4 bases and J lost 4, with 11 bases in between. The CDR3 loop is CASSLDRKNQPQHF. DNA of the CDR3: TGTGCCAGCTCACTTGACAGGAAAAATCAGCCCCAGCATTTT.

A few counts support this clone. The rearrangement uses TRBV28 and TRBJ2-6; D gene ambiguous. Germline V CDR1 and CDR2: MDHEN, SYDVKM. CDR3 length equals 14 residues. V lost 8 bases, J lost 2 bases, and 10 bases lay in between. The CDR3 here is CASDSRAGANVLTF. The CDR3 DNA sequence: TGTGCCAGCGACTCTCGCGCTGGGGCCAACGTCCTGACTTTC.

This chain connects TRBV5-4 to TRBJ2-5; no definite D call. This CDR3 spans 12 amino acids. V was trimmed by 4 bases and J by 5 bases, leaving 9 bases between them. CDR1 SGHNT and CDR2 YYREEE come from the germline V gene (reference sequence). For the CDR3, the DNA is TGTGCCAGCAGCCTGGTAGGGGAGACCCAGTACTTC. Protein: CASSLVGETQYF.

The chain is built from TRBV2 and TRBJ2-7; D not resolved. V was pared by 4 bases and J by 2 bases, with 9 bases between. The CDR3 contains 13 residues. Germline V lookup: CDR1 SNHLY, CDR2 FYNNEI. Here the CDR3 reads CASSVRVAYEQYF. The CDR3 coding sequence is TGTGCCAGCAGTGTACGTGTAGCCTACGAGCAGTACTTC.

The chain has TRBV27 and TRBJ2-7; TRBD2 matches at 7 bases. CDR1 is MNHEY, CDR2 SMNVEV, per germline (reference sequence). This CDR3 has 15 amino acids. Trimming removed 5 bases from V and 2 bases from J; junction bases left unmatched: 9. CDR3 amino acids: CASSQLSGLAYEQYF. The CDR3 nucleotides read TGTGCCAGCAGTCAGTTGTCAGGACTAGCCTACGAGCAGTACTTC.